This entry is about one T cell receptor beta chain. The entry originates in a study of response to subunit inactivated influenza vaccine. Using its own MiXCR run on the RT-PCR reads, TCRdb lists one record per CDR3 protein. The table includes roughly 760,000 distinct CDR3 sequences, about 20% detected once. The V gene's germline CDR1 is SEHNR and CDR2 FQNEAQ (reference sequence). Trimming removed 5 bases at V and 0 bases at J, with 10 bases between. The CDR3 spans 15 residues. The V and J genes are TRBV7-9 and TRBJ2-2; no firm D call. Here the sequenced sample was PBMCs from blood, taken 5 days after vaccination. The TCR comes from a man aged 45-65 years who received an inactivated influenza vaccine. In DNA form, the CDR3 reads TGTGCCAGCAGCCCGCCCCAAACGAACACCGGGGAGCTGTTTTTT. Its protein product is CASSPPQTNTGELFF.